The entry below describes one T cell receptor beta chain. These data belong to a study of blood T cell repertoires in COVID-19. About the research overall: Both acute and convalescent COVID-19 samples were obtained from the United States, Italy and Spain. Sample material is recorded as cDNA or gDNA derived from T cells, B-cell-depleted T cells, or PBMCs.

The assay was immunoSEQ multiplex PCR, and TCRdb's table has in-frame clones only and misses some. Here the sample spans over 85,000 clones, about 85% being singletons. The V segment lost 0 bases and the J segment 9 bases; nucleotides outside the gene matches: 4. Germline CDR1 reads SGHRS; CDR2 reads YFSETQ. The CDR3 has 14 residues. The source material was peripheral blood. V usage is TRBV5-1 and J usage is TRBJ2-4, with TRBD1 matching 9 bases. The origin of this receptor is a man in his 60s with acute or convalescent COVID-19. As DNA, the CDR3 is TGCGCCAGCAGCTTGGGACAGGGGGAGGCCATTCAGTACTTC. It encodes CASSLGQGEAIQYF.